The clone carrying this TCR beta chain occurred a few times. The data were taken from a study of somatic mutations in cytotoxic T cells in rheumatoid arthritis. Study summary: Selected T-cell populations stained with V beta antibodies were isolated by flow sorting to nearly 100% purity; these included V beta1+ cells subjected to TCRB sequencing.

This table comes from immunoSEQ multiplex PCR, and its TCRdb copy is limited to in-frame clones, with some not included. This sample has roughly 32,000 clones, with approximately 78% found just once. The CDR3 is 13 residues long. V was shortened by 0 bases and J by 8 bases, with 10 bases between the two germline ends. The germline V gene has CDR1 MNHEY and CDR2 SMNVEV (reference sequence). The origin of this receptor is an adult with rheumatoid arthritis. The sample was CD8+ T cells sorted from blood. The V and J genes are TRBV27 and TRBJ1-2, with D possibly matching TRBD1 (5 bases). The CDR3 loop is CASSLSGGGGYTF. Here the CDR3 DNA reads TGTGCCAGCAGTTTATCTGGGGGTGGGGGCTACACCTTC.